This T cell receptor (beta chain) was recorded in a study of cytomegalovirus exposure and HLA in healthy donors. The PCR contained 60 Vbeta and 13 Jbeta primers. The method was immunoSEQ multiplex PCR; TCRdb's version includes in-frame clones alone and lacks a portion of them. The data show 150,000 to 250,000 clones, approximately 78% seen once. The germline V gene has CDR1 SGHRS and CDR2 YFSETQ. The V and J ends lost 2 bases and 2 bases respectively, with 8 bases between them. CDR3 length: 13 residues. General study points: Previously analyzed data showed that most TCR beta V segments were productive at a frequency of about 87% or about 30%. Cytomegalovirus status, reportedly, was diagnosed with high specificity and sensitivity by the classifier. The study labeled approximately 150 TCR beta chains cytomegalovirus-associated.

On this clone itself: The antigen is undetermined.

Material: PBMCs. The genes are TRBV5-1 and TRBJ2-7; no definite D call. The clonotype comes from a woman aged 50 to 65 in good health and CMV-seropositive. The CDR3 DNA is TGCGCCAGCAGCTTTTCCGTCCCCTACGAGCAGTACTTC. It specifies CASSFSVPYEQYF.